These T cell receptor beta chains were read from a single sample in a study of shared clonotypes between healthy human individuals. TCRdb's copy holds only in-frame clones and misses some; the assay was immunoSEQ multiplex PCR. This table holds about 680,000 clones, under 95% found once. Sequencing was carried out using naive CD8+ T cells sorted from blood. The receptors here all came from a man under 40 in good health. The CDR3 runs from the conserved cysteine through the conserved F or W. The D gene is left open where the match is weak. Only some rows state a clone size, as once, few, many or a class for expanded clones.

v_gene	abundance	d_gene	j_gene	CDR3nt	CDR3aa
TRBV27	-	-	TRBJ2-7	TGTGCCAGCAGTTTACGGGTATCCTACGAGCAGTACTTC	CASSLRVSYEQYF
TRBV18	-	TRBD1	TRBJ1-2	TGTGCCAGCTCACCAGTAGGGGGCGGTCGTTCTAACTATGGCTACACCTTC	CASSPVGGGRSNYGYTF
TRBV6-4	-	-	TRBJ2-1	TGTGCCAGCAGTGACTACTCTCTGAGCTCCTACAATGAGCAGTTCTTC	CASSDYSLSSYNEQFF
TRBV27	-	-	TRBJ2-7	TGTGCCAGCAGTTTGTGGGGCCGCGAGCAGTACTTC	CASSLWGREQYF
TRBV7-9	-	-	TRBJ2-5	TGTGCCAGCAGCCCTGACAGCCAAGAGACCCAGTACTTC	CASSPDSQETQYF
TRBV7-9	-	-	TRBJ2-5	TGTGCCAGCAGCCAGGACAGCCAAGAGACCCAGTACTTC	CASSQDSQETQYF
TRBV9	-	-	TRBJ2-1	TGTGCCAGCAGCGTAGTTCCGAGTAGCAAGAAATTAGGAGACCACTACAATGAGCAGTTCTTC	CASSVVPSSKKLGDHYNEQFF
TRBV27	once	TRBD1	TRBJ1-5	TGTGCCAGCAGCCCGACAGGGGATAGCAATCAGCCCCAGCATTTT	CASSPTGDSNQPQHF
TRBV9	-	-	TRBJ1-1	TGTGCCAGCAGCGCTTTGACAGCTGGGGCGAGCACTGAAGCTTTCTTT	CASSALTAGASTEAFF
TRBV28	-	TRBD1	TRBJ1-2	TGTGCCAGCAGTCCCCGGACAGGGGGCTCCACCTTC	CASSPRTGGSTF
TRBV13	-	-	TRBJ2-1	TGTGCCAGCAGTCCCCTTACGGGAAGCTCCTACAATGAGCAGTTCTTC	CASSPLTGSSYNEQFF
TRBV7-2	-	-	TRBJ1-4	TGTGCCAGCAGCCCAGGGTTCTTGGGGCCTGAAAAACTGTTTTTT	CASSPGFLGPEKLFF
TRBV9	once	TRBD2	TRBJ2-7	TGTGCCAGCAGCGTAGGGACGTGGGGGAGGGACTACGAGCAGTACTTC	CASSVGTWGRDYEQYF
TRBV14	-	TRBD2	TRBJ2-1	TGTGCCAGCAGCCACATTATAGCGGGAGGGCCTAGCTACAATGAGCAGTTCTTC	CASSHIIAGGPSYNEQFF
TRBV7-9	-	-	TRBJ1-2	TGTGCCAGCAGCCGGAGAGGGGAGGGGGACTATGGCTACACCTTC	CASSRRGEGDYGYTF
TRBV5-4	once	-	TRBJ2-1	TGTGCCAGCAGCCCCGGGGGCAGCTCCTACAATGAGCAGTTCTTC	CASSPGGSSYNEQFF
TRBV6-5	-	-	TRBJ2-7	TGTGCCAGCACTGGGGGGCCTAACTACGAGCAGTACTTC	CASTGGPNYEQYF
TRBV5-1	-	-	TRBJ1-5	TGCGCCAGCAGCTTGGGGCCGAGGGGGGATCAGCCCCAGCATTTT	CASSLGPRGDQPQHF
TRBV19	once	-	TRBJ2-7	TGTGCCAGTAGTTACAGGTTTAGTGGCTACGAGCAGTACTTC	CASSYRFSGYEQYF
TRBV4-1	-	-	TRBJ2-5	TGCGCCAGCCGAAAGGGATTGGGGGAGACCCAGTACTTC	CASRKGLGETQYF
TRBV4-1	-	-	TRBJ2-7	TGCGCCAGCAGCTCCCGGGACAACTCCTACGAGCAGTACTTC	CASSSRDNSYEQYF
TRBV7-9	once	-	TRBJ2-1	TGTGCCAGCAGCTTTACGAGACGGAGGGTGGTCGATGAGCAGTTCTTC	CASSFTRRRVVDEQFF
TRBV1	-	-	TRBJ2-2	TGCACCAGCAGCCAACTAGCGGAATACGGGGAGCTGTTTTTT	CTSSQLAEYGELFF
TRBV11-2	-	TRBD1	TRBJ1-1	TGTGCCAGCAGCTTCGGACAGGGGGCGTGGGACACTGAAGCTTTCTTT	CASSFGQGAWDTEAFF
TRBV14	-	-	TRBJ2-3	TGTGCCAGCAGCCAAGTTACAGGGTTGTATGCAGATACGCAGTATTTT	CASSQVTGLYADTQYF
TRBV6-4	-	TRBD1	TRBJ1-1	TGTGCCAGCAGTGAATTCTTTGATGCGGGACAGAGGACCGCTGAAGCTTTCTTT	CASSEFFDAGQRTAEAFF
TRBV5-1	-	-	TRBJ2-2	TGCGCCAGCAGCGGGGAGAACACCGGGGAGCTGTTTTTT	CASSGENTGELFF
TRBV4-1	-	-	TRBJ2-6	TGCGCCAGCAGCCAAGAATTTTCAGGGGTGTATTCTGGGGCCAACGTCCTGACTTTC	CASSQEFSGVYSGANVLTF
TRBV2	-	TRBD1	TRBJ1-2	TGTGCCAGCAGGCCCCGGGACAGCTATGGCTACACCTTC	CASRPRDSYGYTF
TRBV18	-	-	TRBJ2-7	TGTGCCAGCTCACCATTCCCGCCAGGGGTTCCTGTGGGGCGGTCCTACGAGCAGTACTTC	CASSPFPPGVPVGRSYEQYF
TRBV27	-	-	TRBJ1-5	TGTGCCAGCAGTTTAATAGGGGGCAATCAGCCCCAGCATTTT	CASSLIGGNQPQHF